This T cell receptor (beta chain) was documented in a study of T cell responses to AZD1222 COVID-19 vaccine. Findings and limits, study-wide: A mostly white British donor set with more females was recruited, and clonal diversity was possibly underestimated. Repertoires in all cases were sampled only once the peak T cell response had passed. Dominant at 160-218 and 743-854, vaccine-associated CD4 TCRs also spanned spike.

For this clone: Its target is unknown.

Method: immunoSEQ multiplex PCR; TCRdb's copy keeps in-frame clones and lacks some. Of approximately 43,000 clones listed, about 87% are singletons. Germline V gene data show CDR1 as LNHDA and CDR2 as SQIVND (reference sequence). This CDR3 comprises 11 residues. The sequence was collected from an adult who received the AZD1222 COVID-19 vaccine. The sample in question was peripheral blood, obtained 28 days after the second AZD1222 dose. The rearrangement links TRBV19 to TRBJ1-1; D gene unclear. CDR3 sequence: CGEEKVREAFF. The CDR3 DNA reads as TGTGGGGAGGAGAAGGTCAGAGAAGCTTTCTTT.